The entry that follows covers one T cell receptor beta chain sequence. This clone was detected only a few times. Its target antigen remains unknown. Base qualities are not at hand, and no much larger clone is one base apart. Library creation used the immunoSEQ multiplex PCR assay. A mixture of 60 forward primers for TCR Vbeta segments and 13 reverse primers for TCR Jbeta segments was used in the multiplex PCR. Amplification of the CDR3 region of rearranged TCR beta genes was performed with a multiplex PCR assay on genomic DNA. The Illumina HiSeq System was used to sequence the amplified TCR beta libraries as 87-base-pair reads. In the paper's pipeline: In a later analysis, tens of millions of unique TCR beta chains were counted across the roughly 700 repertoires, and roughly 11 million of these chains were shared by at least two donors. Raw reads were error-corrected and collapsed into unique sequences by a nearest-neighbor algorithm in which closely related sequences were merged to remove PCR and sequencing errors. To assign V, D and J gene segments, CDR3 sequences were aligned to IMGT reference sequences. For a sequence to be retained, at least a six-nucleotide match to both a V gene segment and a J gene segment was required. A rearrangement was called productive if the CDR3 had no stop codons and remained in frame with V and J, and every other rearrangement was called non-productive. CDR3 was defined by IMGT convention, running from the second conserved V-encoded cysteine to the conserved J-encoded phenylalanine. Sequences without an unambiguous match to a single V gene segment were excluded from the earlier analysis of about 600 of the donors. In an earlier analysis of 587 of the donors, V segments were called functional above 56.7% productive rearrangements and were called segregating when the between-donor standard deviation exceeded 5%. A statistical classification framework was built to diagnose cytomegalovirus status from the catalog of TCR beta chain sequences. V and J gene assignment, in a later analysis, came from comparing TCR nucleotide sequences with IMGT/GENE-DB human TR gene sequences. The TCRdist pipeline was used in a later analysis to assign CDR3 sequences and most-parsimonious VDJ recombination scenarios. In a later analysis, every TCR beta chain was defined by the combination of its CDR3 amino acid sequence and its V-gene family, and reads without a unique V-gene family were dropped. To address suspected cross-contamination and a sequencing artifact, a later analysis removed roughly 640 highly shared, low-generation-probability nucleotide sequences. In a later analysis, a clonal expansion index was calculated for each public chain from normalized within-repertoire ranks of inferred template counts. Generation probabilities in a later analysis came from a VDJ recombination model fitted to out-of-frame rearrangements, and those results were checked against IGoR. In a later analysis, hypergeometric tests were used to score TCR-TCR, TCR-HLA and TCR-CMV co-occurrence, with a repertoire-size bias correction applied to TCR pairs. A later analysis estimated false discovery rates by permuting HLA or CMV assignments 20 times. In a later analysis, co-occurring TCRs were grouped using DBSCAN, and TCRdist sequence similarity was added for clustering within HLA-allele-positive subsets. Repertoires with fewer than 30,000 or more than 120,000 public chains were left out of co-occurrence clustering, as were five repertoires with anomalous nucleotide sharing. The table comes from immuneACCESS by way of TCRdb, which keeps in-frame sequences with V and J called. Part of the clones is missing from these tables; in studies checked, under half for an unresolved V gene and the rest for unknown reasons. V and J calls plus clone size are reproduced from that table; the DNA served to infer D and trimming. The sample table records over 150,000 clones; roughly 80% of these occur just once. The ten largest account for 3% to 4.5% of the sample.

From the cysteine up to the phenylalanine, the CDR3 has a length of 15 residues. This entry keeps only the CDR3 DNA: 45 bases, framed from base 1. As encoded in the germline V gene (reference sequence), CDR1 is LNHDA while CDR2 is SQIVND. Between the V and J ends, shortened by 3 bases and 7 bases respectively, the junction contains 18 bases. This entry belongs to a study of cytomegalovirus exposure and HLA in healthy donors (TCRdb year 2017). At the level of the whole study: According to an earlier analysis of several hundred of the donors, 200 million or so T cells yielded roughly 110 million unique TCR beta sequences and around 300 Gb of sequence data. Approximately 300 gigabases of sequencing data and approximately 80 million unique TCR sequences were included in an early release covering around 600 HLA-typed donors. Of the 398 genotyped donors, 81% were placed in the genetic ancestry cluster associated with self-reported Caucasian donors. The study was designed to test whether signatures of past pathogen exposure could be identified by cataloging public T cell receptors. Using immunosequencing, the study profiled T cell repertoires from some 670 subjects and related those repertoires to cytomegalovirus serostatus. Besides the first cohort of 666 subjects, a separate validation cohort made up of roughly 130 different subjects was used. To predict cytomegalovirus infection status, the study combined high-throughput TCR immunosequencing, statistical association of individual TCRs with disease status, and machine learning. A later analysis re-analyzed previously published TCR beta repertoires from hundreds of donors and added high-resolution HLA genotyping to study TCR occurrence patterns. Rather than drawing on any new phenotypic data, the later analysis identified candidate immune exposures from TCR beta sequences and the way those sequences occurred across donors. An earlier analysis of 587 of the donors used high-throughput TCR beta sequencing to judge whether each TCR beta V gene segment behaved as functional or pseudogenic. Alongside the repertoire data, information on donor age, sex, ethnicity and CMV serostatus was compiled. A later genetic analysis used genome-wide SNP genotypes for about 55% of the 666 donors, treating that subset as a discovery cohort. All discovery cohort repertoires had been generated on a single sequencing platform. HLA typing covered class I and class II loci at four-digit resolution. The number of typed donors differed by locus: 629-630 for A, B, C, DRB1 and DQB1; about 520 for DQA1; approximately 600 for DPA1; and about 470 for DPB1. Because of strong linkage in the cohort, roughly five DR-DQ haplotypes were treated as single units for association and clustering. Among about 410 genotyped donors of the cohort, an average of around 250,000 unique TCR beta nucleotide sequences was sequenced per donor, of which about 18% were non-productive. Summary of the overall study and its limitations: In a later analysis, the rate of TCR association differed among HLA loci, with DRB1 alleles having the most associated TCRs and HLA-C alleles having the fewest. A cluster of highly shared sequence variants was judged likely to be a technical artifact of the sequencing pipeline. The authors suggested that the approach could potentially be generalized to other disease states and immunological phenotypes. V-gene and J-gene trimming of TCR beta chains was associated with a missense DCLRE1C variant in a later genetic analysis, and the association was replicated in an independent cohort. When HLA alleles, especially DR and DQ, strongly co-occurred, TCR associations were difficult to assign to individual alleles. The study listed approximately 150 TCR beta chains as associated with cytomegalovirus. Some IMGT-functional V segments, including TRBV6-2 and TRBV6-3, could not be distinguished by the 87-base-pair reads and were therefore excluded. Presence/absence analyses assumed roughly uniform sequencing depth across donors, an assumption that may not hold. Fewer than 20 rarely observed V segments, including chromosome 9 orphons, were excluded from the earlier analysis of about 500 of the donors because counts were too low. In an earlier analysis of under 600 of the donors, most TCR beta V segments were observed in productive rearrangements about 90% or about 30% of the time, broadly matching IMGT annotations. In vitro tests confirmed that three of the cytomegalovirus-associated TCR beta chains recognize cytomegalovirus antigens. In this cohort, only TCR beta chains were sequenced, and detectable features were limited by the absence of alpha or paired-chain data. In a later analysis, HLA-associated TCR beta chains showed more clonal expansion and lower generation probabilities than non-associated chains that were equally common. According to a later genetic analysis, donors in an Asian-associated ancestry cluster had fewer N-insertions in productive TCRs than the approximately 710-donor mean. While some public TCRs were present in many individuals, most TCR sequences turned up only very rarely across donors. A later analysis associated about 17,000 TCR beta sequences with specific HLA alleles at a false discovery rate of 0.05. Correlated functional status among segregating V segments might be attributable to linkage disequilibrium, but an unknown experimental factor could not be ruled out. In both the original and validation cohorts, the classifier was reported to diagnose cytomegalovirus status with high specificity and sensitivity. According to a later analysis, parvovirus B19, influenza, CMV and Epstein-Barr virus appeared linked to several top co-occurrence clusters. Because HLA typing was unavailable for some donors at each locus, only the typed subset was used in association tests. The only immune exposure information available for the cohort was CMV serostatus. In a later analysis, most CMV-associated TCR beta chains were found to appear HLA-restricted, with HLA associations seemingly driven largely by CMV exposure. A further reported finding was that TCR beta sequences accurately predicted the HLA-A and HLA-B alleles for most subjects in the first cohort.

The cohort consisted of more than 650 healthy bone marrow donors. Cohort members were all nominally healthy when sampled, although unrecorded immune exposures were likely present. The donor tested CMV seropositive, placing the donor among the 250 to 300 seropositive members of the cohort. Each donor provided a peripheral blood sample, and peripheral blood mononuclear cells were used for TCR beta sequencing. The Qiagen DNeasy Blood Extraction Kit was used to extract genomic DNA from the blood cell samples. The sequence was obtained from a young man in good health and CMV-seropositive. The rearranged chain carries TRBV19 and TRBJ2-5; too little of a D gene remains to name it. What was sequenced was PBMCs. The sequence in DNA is TGTGCCAGTAGTATCCCCGAGACCGGCTCGGGGACCCAGTACTTC. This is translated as CASSIPETGSGTQYF.